The rows below give T cell receptor beta chains drawn from one sample of a study of blood T cell repertoires in COVID-19. Method: immunoSEQ multiplex PCR; TCRdb's copy keeps in-frame clones and lacks some. The sample shows some 240,000 clones, approximately 83% of them seen only once. The sequencing sample was made of PBMCs or T cells enriched from blood (not recorded which). The receptors derive from a woman aged 40 to 50 with acute COVID-19. The CDR3 runs from the conserved cysteine through the conserved F or W. The D gene is left open where the match is weak. The size field is filled for only some rows; it gives once, few, many or a size class.

>TRBJ1-6|NA|TRBV5-6|16|TRBD1
TGTGCCAGCAGCCTGACAGGGGCCACTCCGGGGGCACCCCTCCACTTT
CASSLTGATPGAPLHF
>TRBJ2-5|NA|TRBV5-1|15|TRBD2
TGCGCCAGCAGCCCCGGAGCGGGAGACGGGGAGACCCAGTACTTC
CASSPGAGDGETQYF
>TRBJ2-3|NA|TRBV29-1|14|NA
TGCAGCGTCCGAAGCGACAGGCACACAGATACGCAGTATTTT
CSVRSDRHTDTQYF
>TRBJ2-1|NA|TRBV14|19|TRBD2
TGTGCCAGCAGCCAAGTCTCATTGACTAGCGGGAGAGGAGTATATGAGCAGTTCTTC
CASSQVSLTSGRGVYEQFF
>TRBJ2-1|NA|TRBV3-1/TRBV3-2|14|TRBD2
TGTGCCAGCAGAGGACTAGCGGGAGGTAATGAGCAGTTCTTC
CASRGLAGGNEQFF
>TRBJ1-3|NA|TRBV5-1|14|NA
TGCGCCAGCAGCCAGGACTTATCTGGAAACACCATATATTTT
CASSQDLSGNTIYF
>TRBJ2-7|NA|TRBV7-9|15|TRBD1
TGTGCCAGCAGCACCGTCCAGGGGGCCGGTTACGAGCAGTACTTC
CASSTVQGAGYEQYF
>TRBJ2-7|once|TRBV2|11|NA
TGTGCCACCAACCTCGGCTACGAGCAGTACTTC
CATNLGYEQYF
>TRBJ1-1|NA|TRBV6-1|13|TRBD1
TGTGCCAGCAGTGACGGACAGGGGTCTGAAGCTTTCTTT
CASSDGQGSEAFF
>TRBJ2-3|NA|TRBV10-3|14|NA
TGTGCCATCAGTGATTATGGGAGGACAGATACGCAGTATTTT
CAISDYGRTDTQYF
>TRBJ1-2|NA|TRBV6-5|15|TRBD1
TGTGCCAGCAATTTTTACACAGGGGACGGCTATGGCTACACCTTC
CASNFYTGDGYGYTF
>TRBJ1-6|NA|TRBV30|15|NA
TGTGCCTGGCATAGAAAGAGCTCCTATAATTCACCCCTCCACTTT
CAWHRKSSYNSPLHF
>TRBJ1-3|NA|TRBV19|15|NA
TGTGCCAGTAGTAGTCGCCTGAGCTCTGGAAACACCATATATTTT
CASSSRLSSGNTIYF
>TRBJ2-7|NA|TRBV5-1|14|NA
TGCGCCAGCAGCTTAGTCACAATCTCCTACGAGCAGTACTTC
CASSLVTISYEQYF
>TRBJ2-5|NA|TRBV6-5|14|TRBD1
TGTGCCAGCAGAAGACAGGGACAGCGAGAGACCCAGTACTTC
CASRRQGQRETQYF
>TRBJ2-1|NA|TRBV7-8|14|NA
TGTGCCAGCAGCCCCCACGGGGGAACCAATGAGCAGTTCTTC
CASSPHGGTNEQFF
>TRBJ1-1|NA|TRBV5-1|14|NA
TGCGCCAGCAGCTTCTCACCCCGGGGAGGTGAAGCTTTCTTT
CASSFSPRGGEAFF
>TRBJ1-4|NA|TRBV5-5|15|TRBD1
TGTGCCACGTCCCGGGACAGGGCAACTAATGAAAAACTGTTTTTT
CATSRDRATNEKLFF
>TRBJ2-3|NA|TRBV6-5|15|NA
TGTGCCAGCAGTAGTCAGCGGACCAGCACAGATACGCAGTATTTT
CASSSQRTSTDTQYF
>TRBJ2-3|few|TRBV14|15|TRBD2
TGTGCCAGCAGCCTTCTAGCGGAAAGCACAGATACGCAGTATTTT
CASSLLAESTDTQYF
>TRBJ1-2|few|TRBV4-1|12|NA
TGCGCCAGCAGCCCGAAGACAGGTGGCTACACCTTC
CASSPKTGGYTF
>TRBJ2-7|NA|TRBV19|12|TRBD1
TGTGCCAGTAGGTCTAGGGGGCGTGAGCAGTATTTC
CASRSRGREQYF
>TRBJ2-1|NA|TRBV7-3|18|TRBD2
TGTGCCAGCAGTAGGACTAGCGGGGGGTCCACCTTTGGGAATGAGCAGTTCTTC
CASSRTSGGSTFGNEQFF
>TRBJ2-3|NA|TRBV5-1|16|TRBD2
TGCGCCAGCAGCCGCAGAGGAGCGGGAGTCACAGATACGCAGTATTTT
CASSRRGAGVTDTQYF
>TRBJ2-3|NA|TRBV19|16|NA
TGTGCCAGTAGCACCTCACTAGTACGCCTGACAGATACGCAGTATTTT
CASSTSLVRLTDTQYF
>TRBJ2-2|NA|TRBV13|17|TRBD2
TGTGCCAGCAGTCTCACGACTAGCGGGATGACACCCGGGGAGCTGTTTTTT
CASSLTTSGMTPGELFF
>TRBJ2-1|few|TRBV15|13|NA
TGTGCCACCAGCAGAGGGACTACCAATGAGCAGTTCTTC
CATSRGTTNEQFF
>TRBJ2-7|NA|TRBV19|14|NA
TGTGCCAGTAGTATAAATAGCGGCTCCTACGAGCAGTACTTC
CASSINSGSYEQYF
>TRBJ1-1|NA|TRBV10-3|18|TRBD1
TGTGCCATCAGTGAGGGACAGGGTAGTTTGTTGTTGGGCACTGAAGCTTTCTTT
CAISEGQGSLLLGTEAFF
>TRBJ1-5|NA|TRBV6-5|15|NA
TGTGCCAGCAGCCAAGGGAGCCATGAAGGTCAGCCCCAGCATTTT
CASSQGSHEGQPQHF
>TRBJ1-1|few|TRBV4-1|14|NA
TGCGCCAGCAGCCAAGGGCGACAGCACACTGAAGCTTTCTTT
CASSQGRQHTEAFF
>TRBJ1-6|NA|TRBV14|14|NA
TGTGCCAGCAGCCAATCCGGGTTCGGATCACCCCTCCACTTT
CASSQSGFGSPLHF
>TRBJ2-1|NA|TRBV19|16|TRBD2
TGTGCCAGTAGTCCTTCTAGCGGGAGAGCCTACAATGAGCAGTTCTTC
CASSPSSGRAYNEQFF
>TRBJ1-1|NA|TRBV5-1|14|NA
TGCGCCAGCTTCAAGGGACATCAGAACACTGAAGCTTTCTTT
CASFKGHQNTEAFF
>TRBJ2-7|NA|TRBV19|14|TRBD2
TGTGCCAGTAGTGTGACTAGCGGATCCTACGAGCAGTACTTC
CASSVTSGSYEQYF
>TRBJ2-7|NA|TRBV19|14|TRBD1
TGTGCCAGTAGAGTTCAGGGGGATGACTACGAGCAGTACTTC
CASRVQGDDYEQYF
>TRBJ2-3|NA|TRBV5-4|16|TRBD1
TGTGCCAGCAGCTTTCCAGAACAGGGGGCGACAGATACGCAGTATTTT
CASSFPEQGATDTQYF
>TRBJ2-4|NA|TRBV7-9|15|NA
TGTGCCAGCAGCACCCGACATCAGGACAGAAACATTCAGTACTTC
CASSTRHQDRNIQYF
>TRBJ1-3|NA|TRBV9|14|NA
TGTGCCAGCAGTACAGGAGTCTCTGGAAACACCATATATTTT
CASSTGVSGNTIYF
>TRBJ1-1|NA|TRBV13|13|NA
TGTGCCAGCAAAGAGGGAGTGGACACTGAAGCTTTCTTT
CASKEGVDTEAFF
>TRBJ1-5|once|TRBV4-2|14|NA
TGTGCCAGCAGCCAACAAGCCGGCAATCAGCCCCAGCATTTT
CASSQQAGNQPQHF
>TRBJ2-2|NA|TRBV4-1|16|TRBD2
TGCGCCAGCAGCCAAGGCGAGCGGGAAATCACCGGGGAGCTGTTTTTT
CASSQGEREITGELFF
>TRBJ2-5|NA|TRBV19|15|NA
TGTGCCAGTAGTACGACAGGAGAAGTGCGAGAGACCCAGTACTTC
CASSTTGEVRETQYF
>TRBJ1-6|NA|TRBV2|15|NA
TGTGCCAGCAGTGACCCTGGACAAGGGGCTTCACCCCTCCACTTT
CASSDPGQGASPLHF
>TRBJ2-1|NA|TRBV9|19|TRBD2
TGTGCCAGCAGCGTAGGGTTTGGGATGTCAAGCGGGAGGGCCTTTGAGCAGTTCTTC
CASSVGFGMSSGRAFEQFF
>TRBJ2-2|NA|TRBV9|16|NA
TGTGCCAGCAGCCCGACCGCGGGCCCGAACACCGGGGAGCTGTTTTTT
CASSPTAGPNTGELFF
>TRBJ1-2|NA|TRBV30|13|NA
TGTGCCTGGAGTTATCTGCGTAGCTATGGCTACACCTTC
CAWSYLRSYGYTF
>TRBJ2-5|NA|TRBV7-2|13|NA
TGTGCCAGCAGCTTACAGGAGGTGGGGACCCAGTACTTC
CASSLQEVGTQYF
>TRBJ2-2|NA|TRBV19|17|TRBD2
TGTGCCAGTAGTATAGATCGGACTAGCGGGAGGACCGGGGAGCTGTTTTTT
CASSIDRTSGRTGELFF
>TRBJ1-2|NA|TRBV7-8|14|TRBD1
TGTGCCAGCAGCTTAATCTCAGGGGGATATGGCTACACCTTC
CASSLISGGYGYTF
>TRBJ1-2|NA|TRBV6-2/TRBV6-3|16|TRBD1
TGTGCCAGCAGCCAGATATCCCGGGACAGGGTCCAGGGCTACACCTTC
CASSQISRDRVQGYTF
>TRBJ2-2|NA|TRBV7-2|14|NA
TGTGCCAGCAGCGCCTGGACTAACACCGGGGAGCTGTTTTTT
CASSAWTNTGELFF
>TRBJ2-7|NA|TRBV7-9|16|NA
TGTGCCAGCAGCTTAGGAGCAGGGGCGACACGACATGAGCAGTACTTC
CASSLGAGATRHEQYF
>TRBJ2-2|NA|TRBV11-2|16|TRBD2
TGTGCCAGCAGCGTCACCGGGACTAGCGACACCGGGGAGCTGTTTTTT
CASSVTGTSDTGELFF
>TRBJ1-1|NA|TRBV5-1|14|NA
TGCGCCAGCAGCTTGGGCAGGGCTCCCACTGAAGCTTTCTTT
CASSLGRAPTEAFF
>TRBJ1-3|NA|TRBV7-6|16|NA
TGTGCCAGCAGCTTATTTATGGGAGGGTTGAGAAACACCATATATTTT
CASSLFMGGLRNTIYF